This TCR beta chain was captured by sequencing in a study of T-cell reconstitution after alpha-beta-depleted transplantation in children. Trimming pared 7 bases from V and 8 bases from J, leaving 7 bases between. CDR3 size: 10 residues. Germline loops: CDR1 SGDLS, CDR2 YYNGEE. Preparation of the TCRbeta library used unique molecular identifiers. Each CDR3 protein is one row after TCRdb ran MiXCR on the PCR reads. The table records 200,000 or so distinct CDR3 sequences, around 5.9% of them present only once. This clonotype was detected many times. The clonotype originates from a girl less than two years old with combined immunodeficiency, due to receive a stem cell transplant. The starting material was PBMCs, obtained before TCRalphabeta/CD19-depleted stem cell transplant. The chain links TRBV9 to TRBJ2-1; possibly TRBD2 for D (6 bases). This CDR3 is CASGDYEQFF. Written as DNA, the CDR3 is TGTGCCAGCGGGGACTATGAGCAGTTCTTC.